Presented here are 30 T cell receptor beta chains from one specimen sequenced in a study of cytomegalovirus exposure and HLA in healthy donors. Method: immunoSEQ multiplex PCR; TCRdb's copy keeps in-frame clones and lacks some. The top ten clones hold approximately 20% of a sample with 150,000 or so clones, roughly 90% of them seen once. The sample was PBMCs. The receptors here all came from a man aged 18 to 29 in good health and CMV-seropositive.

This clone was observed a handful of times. This CDR3 is CASSPDGTGDSYEQYF. The CDR3 nucleotides read TGTGCCAGCTCACCGGACGGGACAGGGGATTCCTACGAGCAGTACTTC. The chain recombines TRBV18 with TRBJ2-7, with 10 positions matching TRBD1. With 3 bases clipped from V and 1 base from J, the junction kept 6 bases outside the gene matches. CDR1 and CDR2 (germline): KGHSH, LQKENI. CDR3 size: 16 residues. The entire variable domain, with the rest obtained from reference TRBV18 and TRBJ2-7, is as follows: NAGVMQNPRHLVRRRGQEARLRCSPMKGHSHVYWYRQLPEEGLKFMVYLQKENIIDESGMPKERFSAEFPKEGPSILRIQQVVRGDSAAYFCASSPDGTGDSYEQYFGPGTRLTVT.

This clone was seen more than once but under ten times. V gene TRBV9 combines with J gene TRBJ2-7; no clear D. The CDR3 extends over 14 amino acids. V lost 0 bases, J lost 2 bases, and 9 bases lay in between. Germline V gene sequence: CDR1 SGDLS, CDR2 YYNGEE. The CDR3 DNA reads TGTGCCAGCAGCGTAGGTCTAGGCGCCTACGAGCAGTACTTC. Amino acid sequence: CASSVGLGAYEQYF. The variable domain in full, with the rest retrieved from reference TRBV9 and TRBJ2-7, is DSGVTQTPKHLITATGQRVTLRCSPRSGDLSVYWYQQSLDQGLQFLIQYYNGEERAKGNILERFSAQQFPDLHSELNLSSLELGDSALYFCASSVGLGAYEQYFGPGTRLTVT.

This CDR3 reads CASSESAGSHTGELFF. In DNA form, the CDR3 reads TGCGCCAGCAGTGAGTCAGCGGGATCCCACACCGGGGAGCTGTTTTTT. V and J are TRBV10-1 and TRBJ2-2, with TRBD2 matching 7 bases. The germline gives CDR1 WNHNN, CDR2 SYGVQD (reference sequence). V gave up 0 bases and J gave up 3 bases; unmatched junction bases: 4. The CDR3 sequence is 16 residues long.

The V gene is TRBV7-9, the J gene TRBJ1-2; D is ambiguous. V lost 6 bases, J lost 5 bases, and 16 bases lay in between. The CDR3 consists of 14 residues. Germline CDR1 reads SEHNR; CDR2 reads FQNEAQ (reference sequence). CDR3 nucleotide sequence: TGTGCCAGCAGTTCACCGGGAGGAGAATATGGCTACACCTTC. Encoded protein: CASSSPGGEYGYTF.

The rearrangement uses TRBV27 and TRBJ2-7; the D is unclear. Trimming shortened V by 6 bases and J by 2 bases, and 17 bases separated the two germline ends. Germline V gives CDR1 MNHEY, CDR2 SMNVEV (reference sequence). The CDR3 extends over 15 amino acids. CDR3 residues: CASRITYAEPYEQYF. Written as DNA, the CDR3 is TGTGCCAGCAGGATTACCTACGCGGAACCCTACGAGCAGTACTTC.

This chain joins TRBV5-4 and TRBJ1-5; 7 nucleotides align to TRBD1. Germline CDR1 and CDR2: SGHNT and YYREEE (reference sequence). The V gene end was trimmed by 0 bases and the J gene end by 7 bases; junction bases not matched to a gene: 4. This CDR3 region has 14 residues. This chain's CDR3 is CASSLGTGVQPQHF. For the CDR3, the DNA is TGTGCCAGCAGCTTGGGGACAGGCGTACAGCCCCAGCATTTT.

This CDR3 reads CASSLERGGRDTQYF. The CDR3 region has the DNA TGTGCCAGCAGCTTGGAGAGGGGAGGGAGAGATACGCAGTATTTT. The chain employs TRBV5-6 and TRBJ2-3, with 7 nucleotides matching TRBD2. CDR1 and CDR2 from the germline V gene are SGHDT and YYEEEE. This CDR3 is 15 amino acids long. V shed 0 bases, J shed 5 bases, and the junction held 6 bases outside the gene matches.

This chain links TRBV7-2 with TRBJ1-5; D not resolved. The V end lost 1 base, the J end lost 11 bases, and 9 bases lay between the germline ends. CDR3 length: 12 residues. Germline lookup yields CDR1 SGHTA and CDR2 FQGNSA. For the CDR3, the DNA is TGTGCCAGCAGCTTAGGCCAGCGGGCCCAGCATTTT. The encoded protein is CASSLGQRAQHF.

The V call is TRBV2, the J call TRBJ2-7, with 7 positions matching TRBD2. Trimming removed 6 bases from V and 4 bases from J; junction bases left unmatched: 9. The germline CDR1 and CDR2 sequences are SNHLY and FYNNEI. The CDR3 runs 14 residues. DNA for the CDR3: TGTGCCAGCAGGGAGGGAGCGGGGTCGTACGAGCAGTACTTC. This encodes CASREGAGSYEQYF.

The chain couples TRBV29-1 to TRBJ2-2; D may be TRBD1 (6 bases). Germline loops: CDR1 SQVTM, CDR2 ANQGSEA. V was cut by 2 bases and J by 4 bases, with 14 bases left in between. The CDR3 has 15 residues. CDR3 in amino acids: CSVERAPGATGELFF. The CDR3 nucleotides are TGCAGCGTTGAACGGGCGCCAGGGGCCACCGGGGAGCTGTTTTTT.

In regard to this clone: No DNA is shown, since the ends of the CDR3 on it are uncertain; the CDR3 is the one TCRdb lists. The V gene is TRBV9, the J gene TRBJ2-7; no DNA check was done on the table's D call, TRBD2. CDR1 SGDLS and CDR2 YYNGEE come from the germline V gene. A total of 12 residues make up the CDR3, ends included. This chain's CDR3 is CASSVGPGEQYF.

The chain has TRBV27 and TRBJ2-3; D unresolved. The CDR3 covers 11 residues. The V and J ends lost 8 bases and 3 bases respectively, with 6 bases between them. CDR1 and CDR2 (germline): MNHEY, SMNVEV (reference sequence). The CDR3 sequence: CASGLTDTQYF. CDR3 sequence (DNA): TGTGCCAGCGGCTTGACAGATACGCAGTATTTT.

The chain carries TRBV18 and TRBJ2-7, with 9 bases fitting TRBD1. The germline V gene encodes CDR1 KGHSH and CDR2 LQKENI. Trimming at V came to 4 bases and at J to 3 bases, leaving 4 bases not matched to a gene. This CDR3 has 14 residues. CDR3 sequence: CASSQGQGHYEQYF. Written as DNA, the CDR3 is TGTGCCAGCTCACAGGGACAGGGCCACTACGAGCAGTACTTC.

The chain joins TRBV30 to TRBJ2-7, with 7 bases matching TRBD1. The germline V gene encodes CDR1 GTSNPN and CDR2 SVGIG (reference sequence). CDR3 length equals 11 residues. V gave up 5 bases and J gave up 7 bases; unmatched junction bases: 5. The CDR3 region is CAWHRGGEQYF. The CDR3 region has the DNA TGTGCCTGGCACAGGGGTGGAGAGCAGTACTTC.

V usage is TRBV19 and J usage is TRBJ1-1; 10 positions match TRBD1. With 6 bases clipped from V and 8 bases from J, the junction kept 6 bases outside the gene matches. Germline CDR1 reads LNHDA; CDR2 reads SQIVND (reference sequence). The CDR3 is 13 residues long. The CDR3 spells CASSDRGQSEAFF. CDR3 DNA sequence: TGTGCCAGTAGCGACAGGGGGCAATCGGAAGCTTTCTTT.

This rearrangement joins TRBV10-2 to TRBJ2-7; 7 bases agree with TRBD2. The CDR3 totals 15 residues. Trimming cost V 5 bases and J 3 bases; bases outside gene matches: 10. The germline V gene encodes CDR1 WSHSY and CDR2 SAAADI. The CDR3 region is CASSLGGGPDYEQYF. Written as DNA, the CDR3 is TGCGCCAGCAGTCTCGGGGGAGGGCCAGACTACGAGCAGTACTTC.

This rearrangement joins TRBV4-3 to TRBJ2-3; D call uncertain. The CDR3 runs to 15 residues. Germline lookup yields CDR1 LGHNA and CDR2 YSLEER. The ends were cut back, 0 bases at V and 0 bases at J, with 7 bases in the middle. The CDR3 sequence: CASSQDHSSTDTQYF. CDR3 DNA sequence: TGCGCCAGCAGCCAAGACCACTCCAGCACAGATACGCAGTATTTT.

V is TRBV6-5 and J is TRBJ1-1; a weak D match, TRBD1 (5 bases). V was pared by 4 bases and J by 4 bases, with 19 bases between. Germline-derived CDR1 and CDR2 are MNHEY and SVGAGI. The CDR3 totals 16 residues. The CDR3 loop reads CASSLWQGRQGTEAFF. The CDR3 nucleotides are TGTGCCAGCAGTTTATGGCAAGGGCGCCAGGGCACTGAAGCTTTCTTT.

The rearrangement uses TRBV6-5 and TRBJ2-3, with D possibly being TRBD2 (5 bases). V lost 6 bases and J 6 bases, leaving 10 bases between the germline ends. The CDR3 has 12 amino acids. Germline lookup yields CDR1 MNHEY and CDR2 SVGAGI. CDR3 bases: TGTGCCAGCAGCTCCGGGGTTGATACGCAGTATTTT. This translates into CASSSGVDTQYF.

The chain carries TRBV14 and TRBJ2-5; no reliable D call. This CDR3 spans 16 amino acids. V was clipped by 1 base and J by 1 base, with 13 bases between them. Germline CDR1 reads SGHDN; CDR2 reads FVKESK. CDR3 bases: TGTGCCAGCAGCCAAGTTAGGCGATCAGGCCAAGAGACCCAGTACTTC. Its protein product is CASSQVRRSGQETQYF.

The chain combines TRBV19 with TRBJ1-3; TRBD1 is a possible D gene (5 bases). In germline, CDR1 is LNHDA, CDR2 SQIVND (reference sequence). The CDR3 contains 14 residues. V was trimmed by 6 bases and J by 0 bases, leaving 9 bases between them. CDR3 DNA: TGTGCCAGTAGCAGACAGCCCTCTGGAAACACCATATATTTT. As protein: CASSRQPSGNTIYF. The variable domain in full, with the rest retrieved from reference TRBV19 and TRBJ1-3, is DGGITQSPKYLFRKEGQNVTLSCEQNLNHDAMYWYRQDPGQGLRLIYYSQIVNDFQKGDIAEGYSVSREKKESFPLTVTSAQKNPTAFYLCASSRQPSGNTIYFGEGSWLTVV.

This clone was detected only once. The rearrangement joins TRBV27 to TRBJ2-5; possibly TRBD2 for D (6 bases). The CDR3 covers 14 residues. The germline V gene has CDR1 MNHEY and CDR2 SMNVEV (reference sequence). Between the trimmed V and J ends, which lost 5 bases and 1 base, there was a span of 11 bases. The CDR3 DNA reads TGTGCCAGCAGTCTCGGGGGAACCCAAGAGACCCAGTACTTC. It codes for CASSLGGTQETQYF.

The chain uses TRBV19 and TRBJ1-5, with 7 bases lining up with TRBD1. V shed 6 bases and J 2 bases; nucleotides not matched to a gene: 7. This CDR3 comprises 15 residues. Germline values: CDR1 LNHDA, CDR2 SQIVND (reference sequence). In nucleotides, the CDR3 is TGTGCCAGTAGAACCTGGACAGGAGGCAATCAGCCCCAGCATTTT. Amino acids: CASRTWTGGNQPQHF. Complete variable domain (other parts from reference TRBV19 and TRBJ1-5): DGGITQSPKYLFRKEGQNVTLSCEQNLNHDAMYWYRQDPGQGLRLIYYSQIVNDFQKGDIAEGYSVSREKKESFPLTVTSAQKNPTAFYLCASRTWTGGNQPQHFGDGTRLSIL.

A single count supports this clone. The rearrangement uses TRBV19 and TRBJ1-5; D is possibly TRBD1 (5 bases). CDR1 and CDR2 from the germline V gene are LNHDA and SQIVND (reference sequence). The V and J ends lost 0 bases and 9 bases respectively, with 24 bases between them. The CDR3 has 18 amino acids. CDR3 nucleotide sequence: TGTGCCAGTAGTATAGATCATGACAGCTCCTCTATTTTCTTGCCCCAGCATTTT. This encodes CASSIDHDSSSIFLPQHF.

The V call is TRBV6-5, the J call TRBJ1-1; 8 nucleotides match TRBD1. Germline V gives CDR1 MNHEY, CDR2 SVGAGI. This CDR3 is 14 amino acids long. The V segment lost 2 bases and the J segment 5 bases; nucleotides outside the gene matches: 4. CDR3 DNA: TGTGCCAGCAGTTACCCGGACAGGGTGACTGAAGCTTTCTTT. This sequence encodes CASSYPDRVTEAFF.

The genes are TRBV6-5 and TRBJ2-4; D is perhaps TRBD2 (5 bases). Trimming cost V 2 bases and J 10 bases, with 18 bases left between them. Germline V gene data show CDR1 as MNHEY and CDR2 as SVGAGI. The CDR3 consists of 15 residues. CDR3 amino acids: CASSYTSPGRTIQYF. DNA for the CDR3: TGTGCCAGCAGTTACACGTCACCCGGACGGACTATTCAGTACTTC.

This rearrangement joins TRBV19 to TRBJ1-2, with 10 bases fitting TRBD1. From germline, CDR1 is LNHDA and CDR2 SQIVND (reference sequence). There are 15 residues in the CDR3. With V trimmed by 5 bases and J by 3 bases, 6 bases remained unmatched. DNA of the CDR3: TGTGCCAGTAGTTCAAGGACAGGGGGAGACTATGGCTACACCTTC. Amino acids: CASSSRTGGDYGYTF.

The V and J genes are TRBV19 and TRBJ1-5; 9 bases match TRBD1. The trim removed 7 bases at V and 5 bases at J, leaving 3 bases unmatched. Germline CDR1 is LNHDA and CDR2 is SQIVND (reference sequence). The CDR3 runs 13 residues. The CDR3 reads CASIQGADQPQHF. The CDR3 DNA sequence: TGTGCCAGTATACAGGGGGCCGATCAGCCCCAGCATTTT.

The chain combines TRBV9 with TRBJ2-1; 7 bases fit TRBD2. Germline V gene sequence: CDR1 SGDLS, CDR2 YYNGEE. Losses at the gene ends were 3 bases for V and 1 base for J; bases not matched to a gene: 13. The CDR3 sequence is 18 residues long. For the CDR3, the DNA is TGTGCCAGCAGCGCGCTAGCGGAGTGGAGTGGGTCCTACAATGAGCAGTTCTTC. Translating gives CASSALAEWSGSYNEQFF.

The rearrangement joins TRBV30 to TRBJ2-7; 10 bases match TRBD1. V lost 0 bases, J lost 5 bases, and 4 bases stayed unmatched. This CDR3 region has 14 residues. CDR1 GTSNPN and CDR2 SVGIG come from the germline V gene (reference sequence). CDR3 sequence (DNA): TGTGCCTGGAGTGTCGGGACAGGGGTCAACGAGCAGTACTTC. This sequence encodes CAWSVGTGVNEQYF.